Listed below are T cell receptor delta chains from one sample, sequenced in a study of Vδ1+ human thymocytes. TCRdb re-identified clones in the multiplex PCR reads via CATT. The sample holds 45,000 to 75,000 delta-chain clones, about 14% seen once. The sample was Vdelta1+ gamma-delta thymocytes from the thymus. Receptor source: a girl in the first two years of life who had congenital heart surgery. CDR3s include the opening cysteine and the closing phenylalanine or tryptophan. The order of the fields is V gene, D gene, J gene, clone size, CDR3 DNA, CDR3 protein. The D gene is left open where the match is weak. Size tells how often a clone was seen (once, few, many) or the class of an expanded clone, and some rows leave it out.

V: TRDV1; D: TRDD3; J: TRDJ1; size: few; DNA: TGTGCTCTTGGGGAGCTATCACGCTGGGGGGACTCGGAGGATAAACTCATCTTT; CDR3: CALGELSRWGDSEDKLIF
V: TRDV1; D: TRDD3; J: TRDJ1; size: -; DNA: TGTGCTCTTGGGGATTCGTTCCCCTCCGGCTGGGGGAACACCGATAAACTCATCTTT; CDR3: CALGDSFPSGWGNTDKLIF
V: TRDV1; D: TRDD3; J: TRDJ1; size: few; DNA: TGTGCTCTTGGGGAACTGGACCTACCCTTATACTGGGGGATACTCCGCCCAATTGTTACCGATAAACTCATCTTT; CDR3: CALGELDLPLYWGILRPIVTDKLIF
V: TRDV1; D: TRDD3; J: TRDJ1; size: -; DNA: TGTGCTCTTGGGAGCCACTCCACGCCAGGACTGGGGGACCACACCGATAAACTCATCTTT; CDR3: CALGSHSTPGLGDHTDKLIF
V: TRDV1; D: TRDD3; J: TRDJ1; size: -; DNA: TGTGCTCTTGGGGACCCCCCCTATCCCTTGAGGGGGATAGTGGGTAAACTCATCTTT; CDR3: CALGDPPYPLRGIVGKLIF
V: TRDV1; D: -; J: TRDJ1; size: few; DNA: TGTGCTCTTGTGGTTACCTTCCTTCGAAGTCCGGGGGACCCGTACACCGATAAACTCATCTTT; CDR3: CALVVTFLRSPGDPYTDKLIF
V: TRDV1; D: TRDD3; J: TRDJ1; size: -; DNA: TGTGCTCTTGGGGATCCAGAGACTGGGGGATACGAAAAGGACACCGATATACTCATCTTT; CDR3: CALGDPETGGYEKDTDILIF
V: TRDV2; D: -; J: TRDJ1; size: many; DNA: TGTGCCTGTGAGACGGACTTAAACACCGATAAACTCATCTTT; CDR3: CACETDLNTDKLIF
V: TRDV1; D: -; J: TRDJ1; size: few; DNA: TGTGCTCTTGGGGCGGAAGACACCGATAAACTCATCTTT; CDR3: CALGAEDTDKLIF
V: TRDV1; D: -; J: TRDJ1; size: -; DNA: TGTGCTCTTGGGGAACAATCCCTGGGTTTCCTAGGGGGGAAAGGCACCGATAAACTCATCTTT; CDR3: CALGEQSLGFLGGKGTDKLIF
V: TRDV1; D: TRDD3; J: TRDJ1; size: -; DNA: TGTGCTCTTGGGGAATGGGTCCCCTCCATTGGGGGACGAGGTAAACTCATCTTT; CDR3: CALGEWVPSIGGRGKLIF
V: TRDV1; D: TRDD2; J: TRDJ1; size: -; DNA: TGTGCTCTTGGGGGGGCAGAGCGTGGCACGACACCTCAGGCCTTCCTACGAGGTGGGGAACCGTACACCGATAAACTCATCTTT; CDR3: CALGGAERGTTPQAFLRGGEPYTDKLIF
V: TRDV1; D: TRDD3; J: TRDJ1; size: -; DNA: TGTGCTCTTGGGGACACCAATCTACGGGGGAAGGGGGGGATACCCGATAAACTCATCTTT; CDR3: CALGDTNLRGKGGIPDKLIF
V: TRDV1; D: -; J: TRDJ1; size: -; DNA: TGTGCTCTTGGGGAACCCGCCACTCGTCCGCCTGGGACTCCCTTAGGGGACCGATGTAAACTCATCTTT; CDR3: CALGEPATRPPGTPLGDRCKLIF
V: TRDV2; D: TRDD2; J: TRDJ1; size: -; DNA: TGTGCCTGTGACCCCTACCTCTTCCTACGGGTATACTTAGAGAGGTACACCGATAAACTCATCTTT; CDR3: CACDPYLFLRVYLERYTDKLIF
V: TRDV1; D: -; J: TRDJ1; size: -; DNA: TGTGCTCTTGGGGACGGCCTTCCCCCCCTCCCCAATTGCACCGATAAACTCATCTTT; CDR3: CALGDGLPPLPNCTDKLIF
V: TRDV1; D: -; J: TRDJ1; size: -; DNA: TGTGCTCTTGGGGCCTTCGGGATCAGTAAATATCCTGGGTACACCGATAAACTCATCTTT; CDR3: CALGAFGISKYPGYTDKLIF
V: TRDV1; D: TRDD2; J: TRDJ1; size: -; DNA: TGTGCTCTTGGGGAACTAGCCTTCCTAAGGGTCGGGGGCCCCTCCAGGGTGTACACCGATAAACTCATCTTT; CDR3: CALGELAFLRVGGPSRVYTDKLIF
V: TRDV1; D: TRDD3; J: TRDJ1; size: -; DNA: TGTGCTCTTGGGGAAAAGGGGAAAGCGTACGGGGGATACGCGTATCCTGAGGCCGATAAACTCATCTTT; CDR3: CALGEKGKAYGGYAYPEADKLIF
V: TRDV1; D: TRDD3; J: TRDJ1; size: -; DNA: TGTGCTCTTGGGGCAGGCCTCCAACTGGGGGATTGTTCATCCTCCTACACCGATAAACTCATCTTT; CDR3: CALGAGLQLGDCSSSYTDKLIF
V: TRDV1; D: -; J: TRDJ1; size: few; DNA: TGTGCTCTTGGGGCACTAGGGATTCACACCGATAAACTCATCTTT; CDR3: CALGALGIHTDKLIF
V: TRDV1; D: TRDD3; J: TRDJ1; size: -; DNA: TGTGCTCTTGGGGATCCCGGTACTGGGGGATCTGTGACCGATAAACTCATCTTT; CDR3: CALGDPGTGGSVTDKLIF
V: TRDV1; D: -; J: TRDJ1; size: few; DNA: TGTGCTCTTGGGGAAGCCCCACGAACACTCATCTTT; CDR3: CALGEAPRTLIF
V: TRDV1; D: TRDD3; J: TRDJ1; size: few; DNA: TGTGCTCTTGGGGAATTCCCTGCGTACTGGGGGTTAACTGATAAACTCATCTTT; CDR3: CALGEFPAYWGLTDKLIF
V: TRDV1; D: TRDD2; J: TRDJ1; size: -; DNA: TGTGCTCTTGGGGAATCCGGGCCTTCCTACAAATCTGGGGCCTCCGGTAAACTCATCTTT; CDR3: CALGESGPSYKSGASGKLIF
V: TRDV1; D: TRDD3; J: TRDJ1; size: few; DNA: TGTGCTCTTGGGGAACTAGAGCCCTTACTGGGGGTCTCGTACACCGATAAACTCATCTTT; CDR3: CALGELEPLLGVSYTDKLIF
V: TRDV1; D: -; J: TRDJ1; size: -; DNA: TGTGCTCTTGGGGAAATTATACCAAGGGGACTGTACACCGATAAACTCATCTTT; CDR3: CALGEIIPRGLYTDKLIF
V: TRDV1; D: TRDD3; J: TRDJ1; size: -; DNA: TGTGCTCTTGGGGAACATCCTACTGGGGGACAAATGAAACTCATCTTT; CDR3: CALGEHPTGGQMKLIF
V: TRDV1; D: TRDD2; J: TRDJ1; size: -; DNA: TGTGCTCTTGGGGACACTTCCTACCGGCCGTACACCGATAAACTCATCTTT; CDR3: CALGDTSYRPYTDKLIF
V: TRDV1; D: TRDD3; J: TRDJ1; size: few; DNA: TGTGCTCTTGGGGAAAGGCTACTCGCAGCCACGACACGTAGTACTGGGGGTTACACCGATAAACTCATCTTT; CDR3: CALGERLLAATTRSTGGYTDKLIF
V: TRDV1; D: TRDD2; J: TRDJ1; size: -; DNA: TGTGCTCTTGGGGACTCGGCCTTCCTAAGCTGCTACACCGATAAACTCATCTTT; CDR3: CALGDSAFLSCYTDKLIF
V: TRDV1; D: TRDD3; J: TRDJ1; size: -; DNA: TGTGCTCTTGGGGACTCTTTTCCTTCGTGGGGGATACCCAAACTCATCTTT; CDR3: CALGDSFPSWGIPKLIF
V: TRDV1; D: TRDD3; J: TRDJ1; size: -; DNA: TGTGCTCTTGGGGAAGCAATCTTTCCAGTGGGGGAGTACACCGATAAACTCATCTTT; CDR3: CALGEAIFPVGEYTDKLIF
V: TRDV1; D: TRDD3; J: TRDJ1; size: -; DNA: TGTGCTCTTGGGGAACTCTTCTTAGCCGGGGGATACGCCGATAAACTCATCTTT; CDR3: CALGELFLAGGYADKLIF
V: TRDV1; D: -; J: TRDJ1; size: -; DNA: TGTGCTCTTGGGGAACCCAAAATCACCGATAAACTCATCTTT; CDR3: CALGEPKITDKLIF
V: TRDV1; D: TRDD3; J: TRDJ1; size: few; DNA: TGTGCTCTTGGGGAACTCCCTTCTGGGGGATACGGGAGGACCGATAAACTCATCTTT; CDR3: CALGELPSGGYGRTDKLIF
V: TRAV29/DV5; D: TRDD3; J: TRDJ1; size: -; DNA: TGTGCCGCAAGCAGCTCTTTCCTACCCACGCGGTACTGGGGGATACGTGCTAAACTCATCTTT; CDR3: CAASSSFLPTRYWGIRAKLIF
V: TRDV1; D: TRDD3; J: TRDJ1; size: few; DNA: TGTGCTCTTGGGGAACTGTCTACCTACAGTCTGGGGGATACGCTCGATAAACTCATCTTT; CDR3: CALGELSTYSLGDTLDKLIF
V: TRDV1; D: -; J: TRDJ1; size: -; DNA: TGTGCTCTTGGGGAACTGGGTTCGAACCACTTGGATGACACCGATAAACTCATCTTT; CDR3: CALGELGSNHLDDTDKLIF
V: TRDV1; D: TRDD3; J: TRDJ1; size: few; DNA: TGTGCTCTTGGGGCCGACCCCCTACTTGGGATACCCTACCCCCTCAATATTAAACTCATCTTT; CDR3: CALGADPLLGIPYPLNIKLIF
V: TRDV1; D: -; J: TRDJ1; size: -; DNA: TGTGCTCTTGGGGAACTAGTTCCCCCTCTCGAGGGTACCGATAAACTCATCTTT; CDR3: CALGELVPPLEGTDKLIF
V: TRDV1; D: TRDD3; J: TRDJ1; size: few; DNA: TGTGCTCTAGGAGAGAACTGGGGAACATTATTGTCTGATAAACTCATCTTT; CDR3: CALGENWGTLLSDKLIF
V: TRDV1; D: TRDD3; J: TRDJ1; size: few; DNA: TGTGCCCTTGGGGATCCCCCCCGTCGGCTACTGGGGGCCGTCACCGATAAACTCATCTTT; CDR3: CALGDPPRRLLGAVTDKLIF
V: TRDV1; D: TRDD3; J: TRDJ1; size: few; DNA: TGTGCTCTTGGGGGGGCTTCCCGAGGTGAGACTGGGGGATTTAGGGTAGTAAAACTCATCTTT; CDR3: CALGGASRGETGGFRVVKLIF
V: TRDV1; D: TRDD3; J: TRDJ1; size: few; DNA: TGTGCTCTTGGGCGACCCTTCCTACTTACAACTGGGGGATACGAGCTCGGAGACACCGATAAACTCATCTTT; CDR3: CALGRPFLLTTGGYELGDTDKLIF
V: TRDV1; D: TRDD3; J: TRDJ1; size: few; DNA: TGTGCTCTTGGGGAACTTAAGCCTAAGAGGGGGATAAACGCCTACACCGATAAACTCATCTTT; CDR3: CALGELKPKRGINAYTDKLIF
V: TRDV1; D: -; J: TRDJ1; size: few; DNA: TGTGCTCTTGGGGTCTTCCTTCATAAACTCATCTTT; CDR3: CALGVFLHKLIF
V: TRDV1; D: TRDD3; J: TRDJ1; size: -; DNA: TGTGCTCTTGGGGAAGTCCGAACCTCCGGGGGGGATTTTGATGAAGTCTGGGGCACTCCTTACACCGATAAACTCATCTTT; CDR3: CALGEVRTSGGDFDEVWGTPYTDKLIF
V: TRDV1; D: -; J: TRDJ1; size: few; DNA: TGTGCTCTTGGGGAACGCCTAGGGCTTCCTCCCCGACTGGAAGGAGGTAAACTCATCTTT; CDR3: CALGERLGLPPRLEGGKLIF
V: TRDV1; D: -; J: TRDJ1; size: -; DNA: TGTGCTCTTGGGGAACTTAACCTGATGTACTGGGCGTACACCGATAAACTCATCTTT; CDR3: CALGELNLMYWAYTDKLIF
V: TRDV2; D: -; J: TRDJ1; size: medium-sized; DNA: TGTGCCTGTGACACTAGGAGGGGGCGCTACACCGATAAACTCATCTTT; CDR3: CACDTRRGRYTDKLIF